These T cell receptor beta chains were read from a single sample in a study of T-cell memory formation after mild COVID-19. TCRdb reanalysed the 5' RACE reads using MiXCR and keeps one entry per CDR3 protein. The table has fewer than 350,000 distinct CDR3 sequences, roughly 18% seen once. Material: PBMCs or a T cell subset sorted from them (not recorded which). These receptors all come from a man between 18 and 29 years old who had mild COVID-19 (a few samples of this study predate the infection). Cell type and time point are not known. CDR3s include the opening cysteine and the closing phenylalanine or tryptophan.

v_gene,j_gene,CDR3aa
TRBV6-2/TRBV6-3,TRBJ2-3,CASTQGYSVRGTQYF
TRBV9,TRBJ2-3,CASSVAYTGYRADGPDTQYF
TRBV7-9,TRBJ2-7,CASSPRGGPEQYF
TRBV6-2/TRBV6-3,TRBJ2-2,CAYGRGEDTGELFF
TRBV3-1,TRBJ2-4,CASSLTGDIQYF
TRBV3-1,TRBJ2-7,CASSRQGEQYF
TRBV5-1,TRBJ2-7,CASSLGLAGPGEQYF
TRBV7-9,TRBJ1-6,CASSSLPPLHF
TRBV9,TRBJ2-2,CASSVEAGELFF
TRBV20-1,TRBJ2-3,CSAPLPGPTDTQYF